A selection of T cell receptor beta chains follows, all from one sample in a study of blood T cell repertoires in COVID-19. The assay was immunoSEQ multiplex PCR, and TCRdb's table has in-frame clones only and misses some. The sample has over 600,000 clones, 80% to 90% seen once. The sample taken for sequencing was peripheral blood. These receptor sequences come from a woman aged 18-30 years with acute or convalescent COVID-19. The conserved cysteine and the conserved F or W are not part of the CDR3 here.

J gene	V gene	CDR3 length	CDR3 protein
TRBJ1-1	TRBV28	12	ASRGGLGPLLAF
TRBJ1-2	TRBV28	10	ASSERPGGYT
TRBJ2-5	TRBV4-2	12	ASSQGPRGETQY
TRBJ1-5	TRBV27	15	ASSLVPGDDSNQPQH
TRBJ1-1	TRBV18	13	ASSPRWQKNTEAF
TRBJ1-2	TRBV7-9	12	ASSPRVAAYGYT
TRBJ2-6	TRBV4-3	16	ASSQDRQEVSGANVLT
TRBJ1-6	TRBV30	11	AWSDRPNSPLH
TRBJ1-1	TRBV18	12	ASSPVSMGAEAF
TRBJ2-7	TRBV4-1	13	ASSQVGTGTYEQY
TRBJ1-1	TRBV5-1	16	ASSPTFSGGYMNTEAF
TRBJ2-3	TRBV7-3	12	ASSFGGTADTQY
TRBJ2-7	TRBV13	11	ASRRGRTYEQY
TRBJ2-7	TRBV6-2/TRBV6-3	12	ASSTQTGTYEQY
TRBJ1-6	TRBV27	13	ASTLGGADNSPLH
TRBJ1-1	TRBV6-5	11	ASLGQGHTEAF
TRBJ2-3	TRBV6-5	12	ASRGGTGTDTQY
TRBJ1-5	TRBV6-2/TRBV6-3	12	ASSYSTVTQPQH
TRBJ2-1	TRBV9	11	ASSVEGIDEQF
TRBJ2-1	TRBV6-5	13	ASSYSRSGRNEQF
TRBJ1-3	TRBV19	14	ASSLFGQGAGNTIY
TRBJ1-2	TRBV19	10	ASSPRAYGYT
TRBJ1-5	TRBV27	11	ASSLNRGQPQH
TRBJ1-1	TRBV6-1	13	ASSEEGQGGTEAF
TRBJ2-6	TRBV27	13	ASRDSGSGANVLT
TRBJ1-5	TRBV3-1/TRBV3-2	15	ASSQTFGSYSNQPQH
TRBJ2-7	TRBV5-4	12	ASSPRGPEIGQY
TRBJ1-2	TRBV13	12	ASSTGRSMEGYT
TRBJ2-7	TRBV18	11	ASSQDSLSEQY
TRBJ1-5	TRBV23-1	16	ASSQCGRGRGWDQPQH
TRBJ2-7	TRBV5-3	14	ARIGGPGQRTYEQY
TRBJ1-2	TRBV7-9	14	ASSSGTAFLNYGYT
TRBJ1-6	TRBV7-2	14	ASSFGQTRGNSPLH
TRBJ2-2	TRBV7-2	15	ASSLPVGTVNTGELF
TRBJ1-3	TRBV5-1	18	ASSLERTGGALFPGNTIY
TRBJ2-7	TRBV6-5	11	ASSRGQAYEQY
TRBJ1-5	TRBV19	15	ASSSGQGASINQPQH
TRBJ1-1	TRBV3-1/TRBV3-2	13	ASSPGTGVGTEAF
TRBJ1-2	TRBV6-4	14	ASRQSTGGVGYGYT
TRBJ1-2	TRBV18	13	ASSPDRGGVFGYT
TRBJ1-1	TRBV12-3/TRBV12-4	8	ASSNSEAF